What follows are 27 T cell receptor beta chains derived from one specimen sequenced in a study of Graves' ophthalmopathy and Graves' hyperthyroidism. TCR beta CDR3 regions were amplified from RNA transcripts. First-round RT-PCR with HTBI primers preceded a second-round multiplex PCR. Each CDR3 protein gets one entry after TCRdb re-called the multiplex PCR reads with MiXCR. The data show around 660,000 distinct CDR3 sequences, approximately 39% seen once. Material for sequencing was peripheral blood. The receptor set was obtained from an adult man with Graves' ophthalmopathy.

This clonotype came up once. This chain joins TRBV13 and TRBJ2-2; 12 bases align to TRBD2. V dropped 2 bases and J dropped 6; count of bases not matched to a gene: 4. CDR3 length: 16 amino acids. Germline V lookup: CDR1 PRHDT, CDR2 FYEKMQ (reference sequence). The chain's CDR3 is CASSLWLAGGPGELFF. The CDR3 DNA is TGTGCCAGCAGCTTATGGCTAGCGGGGGGGCCCGGGGAGCTGTTTTTT.

This clonotype was seen repeatedly, ten times or more. The rearrangement joins TRBV5-8 to TRBJ1-2; D not resolved. This CDR3 is 12 amino acids long. CDR1 and CDR2 from the germline V gene are SGHTS and YDEGEE. The V end lost 4 bases, the J end lost 3 bases, and 7 bases lay between the germline ends. CDR3 sequence: CASSGGDYGYTF. DNA of the CDR3: TGTGCCAGCAGCGGTGGCGACTATGGCTACACCTTC.

The V gene is TRBV29-1, the J gene TRBJ1-1; D is perhaps TRBD1 (6 bases). Germline assignment: CDR1 SQVTM and CDR2 ANQGSEA. CDR3 length: 12 amino acids. Between the trimmed V and J ends, which lost 3 bases and 3 bases, there was a span of 8 bases. The CDR3 loop is CSVDEGDTEAFF. The CDR3 DNA reads as TGCAGCGTTGACGAGGGGGACACTGAAGCTTTCTTT.

This clonotype was seen a handful of times. The rearrangement uses TRBV12-3 or TRBV12-4 and TRBJ1-5; D gene uncertain. The CDR3 contains 16 residues. Trimming stripped 6 bases from V and 5 bases from J, with 20 bases between. The CDR3 region is CASSSISLERDQPQHF. The DNA of the CDR3 is TGTGCCAGCAGCTCAATTAGCTTAGAAAGGGATCAGCCCCAGCATTTT.

This clonotype has ten or more counts. The V and J genes are TRBV19 and TRBJ1-2; the match to TRBD1 covers 9 bases. The V gene end was trimmed by 10 bases and the J gene end by 3 bases; junction bases not matched to a gene: 6. This CDR3 region has 13 residues. Germline CDR1 is LNHDA and CDR2 is SQIVND (reference sequence). The CDR3 here is CATTGGFDYGYTF. The CDR3 nucleotides are TGTGCCACAACAGGGGGCTTCGACTATGGCTACACCTTC. Based on the CDR3 plus reference TRBV19 and TRBJ1-2, the full variable domain is DGGITQSPKYLFRKEGQNVTLSCEQNLNHDAMYWYRQDPGQGLRLIYYSQIVNDFQKGDIAEGYSVSREKKESFPLTVTSAQKNPTAFYLCATTGGFDYGYTFGSGTRLTVV.

On this clonotype: This may stem from a read error, because a much larger clone lies one nucleotide away. The rearrangement links TRBV7-4 to TRBJ1-1; TRBD1 matches at 7 bases. CDR3 length: 13 amino acids. The germline V gene encodes CDR1 SGHVT and CDR2 SQSDAQ. V trimming: 6 bases; J trimming: 3 bases; junction bases outside the gene matches: 4. CDR3 DNA: TGTGCCAGCAGGAGGGGGCGATACACTGAAGCTTTCTTT. It translates to CASRRGRYTEAFF.

The chain combines TRBV7-9 with TRBJ1-2; weak D call: TRBD1 (6 bases). The germline CDR1 and CDR2 sequences are SEHNR and FQNEAQ (reference sequence). CDR3 size: 13 residues. Deletions cut 7 bases from V and 8 bases from J, with 17 bases between. The CDR3 region is CASTLEAGAGYTF. The CDR3 bases are TGTGCCAGCACCCTGGAGGCGGGGGCCGGCTACACCTTC. The full variable domain, its missing parts supplied by reference TRBV7-9 and TRBJ1-2, is DTGVSQNPRHKITKRGQNVTFRCDPISEHNRLYWYRQTLGQGPEFLTYFQNEAQLEKSRLLSDRFSAERPKGSFSTLEIQRTEQGDSAMYLCASTLEAGAGYTFGSGTRLTVV.

This clonotype was detected ten times or more. The chain carries TRBV5-8 and TRBJ2-5, with 10 bases that match TRBD2. Per germline, CDR1 SGHTS and CDR2 YDEGEE. V was clipped by 6 bases and J by 2 bases; unmatched bases: 13. The CDR3 extends over 17 amino acids. The chain's CDR3 is CASTPYPAGGPQETQYF. In nucleotides, the CDR3 is TGTGCCAGCACCCCCTACCCAGCGGGAGGGCCTCAAGAGACCCAGTACTTC.

The rearrangement uses TRBV29-1 and TRBJ1-1; 9 nucleotides align to TRBD1. CDR1 and CDR2 from the germline V gene are SQVTM and ANQGSEA. Trimming at V came to 6 bases and at J to 10 bases, leaving 3 bases not matched to a gene. This CDR3 contains 10 residues. The CDR3 nucleotides read TGCAGCGTCGACAGGGGGGCAGCTTTCTTT. Its translation is CSVDRGAAFF.

This clonotype came up many times. This chain connects TRBV7-9 to TRBJ1-2; no clear D gene. V shed 7 bases and J shed 5 bases, with 11 bases lying between them. The CDR3 loop spans 12 amino acids. Germline V gene lookup returns CDR1 SEHNR and CDR2 FQNEAQ (reference sequence). The CDR3 DNA reads as TGTGCCAGCAACTACGGGATATATGGCTACACCTTC. Residues: CASNYGIYGYTF. The whole variable domain, remainder taken from reference TRBV7-9 and TRBJ1-2, is DTGVSQNPRHKITKRGQNVTFRCDPISEHNRLYWYRQTLGQGPEFLTYFQNEAQLEKSRLLSDRFSAERPKGSFSTLEIQRTEQGDSAMYLCASNYGIYGYTFGSGTRLTVV.

This sequence joins TRBV7-2 and TRBJ2-2; TRBD2 might be the D (6 bases). The CDR3 has 13 residues. The germline V gene has CDR1 SGHTA and CDR2 FQGNSA. Trimming left V 5 bases short and J 7 bases short, with 11 bases between. CDR3 nucleotide sequence: TGTGCCAGCAGCCCTATCGGGGGCGGGGAGCTGTTTTTT. Protein sequence: CASSPIGGGELFF.

There are many counts of this clonotype. One end of the junction varies from germline; a read error may be responsible. The CDR3 here is CASRGQNNSPLHF. The DNA of the CDR3 is TGTGCCAGCAGGGGACAGAATAATTCACCCCTCCACTTT. The rearrangement links TRBV5-1 to TRBJ1-6, with 7 bases that match TRBD1. CDR1 is SGHRS and CDR2 is YFSETQ in the germline V gene. This CDR3 has 13 amino acids.

This clonotype was observed many times. This chain joins TRBV5-1 and TRBJ1-6; a weak D match, TRBD1 (6 bases). Germline V CDR1 and CDR2: SGHRS, YFSETQ. V was shortened by 4 bases and J by 9 bases, with 14 bases between the two germline ends. The CDR3 is 14 amino acids. CDR3 region: CASSLGQKGSPLHF. The CDR3 coding sequence is TGCGCCAGCAGCCTGGGACAAAAAGGTTCACCCCTCCACTTT.

This clonotype appeared many times. In nucleotides, the CDR3 is TGCAGCGTTGGAAGGGGATCGGCCGGGGAGCTGTTTTTT. Encoded protein: CSVGRGSAGELFF. The chain employs TRBV29-1 and TRBJ2-2; perhaps TRBD1 as D (5 bases). Germline lookup yields CDR1 SQVTM and CDR2 ANQGSEA. This CDR3 has 13 residues. The V end lost 4 bases, the J end lost 6 bases, and 12 bases lay between the germline ends.

Points on this clonotype: A much more abundant neighbour one base away suggests this may be a read error. This likely comes from a read error, as the CDR3 has no conserved phenylalanine or tryptophan at its end. The chain has TRBV7-2 and TRBJ1-6; TRBD1 is a possible D gene (6 bases). The CDR3 runs to 16 residues. The ends were cut back, 3 bases at V and 5 bases at J, with 14 bases in the middle. CDR1 is SGHTA and CDR2 is FQGNSA in the germline V gene. The CDR3 region has the DNA TGTGCCAGCAGCTTTAGCACAGGGCTAAATAATTCACCCCTCCACCTT. This codes for CASSFSTGLNNSPLHL.

The chain carries TRBV20-1 and TRBJ2-5; 9 nucleotides agree with TRBD2. The J call may be mistaken, given a closer DNA end match to TRBJ2-1. Per germline, CDR1 DFQATT and CDR2 SNEGSKA (reference sequence). CDR3 size: 15 residues. CDR3 sequence (DNA): TGCAGTGCTAGAGATGTTAGCGGGAGTAGGAATGAGCAGTTCTTC. Its translation: CSARDVSGSRNEQFF.

Turning to this clonotype: A read error may be the cause here, since a much bigger clone is one base away. This sequence joins TRBV25-1 and TRBJ2-5; 9 bases align to TRBD2. CDR1 and CDR2 from the germline V gene are MGHDK and SYGVNS. The CDR3 is made up of 17 amino acids. The CDR3 protein is CASSLGHPRLAEETQYF. The CDR3 bases are TGCGCCAGCAGCTTGGGGCATCCGAGACTAGCGGAAGAGACCCAGTACTTC.

In this sample, this clonotype turned up many times. This sequence joins TRBV15 and TRBJ2-5; D call uncertain. Germline CDR1 LNHNV, CDR2 YYDKDF (reference sequence). The CDR3 extends over 12 amino acids. V was clipped by 3 bases and J by 2 bases, with 4 bases between them. CDR3 in DNA: TGTGCCACCAGCAGCTCACAAGAGACCCAGTACTTC. Its translation is CATSSSQETQYF. Complete variable domain (other parts from reference TRBV15 and TRBJ2-5): DAMVIQNPRYQVTQFGKPVTLSCSQTLNHNVMYWYQQKSSQAPKLLFHYYDKDFNNEADTPDNFQSRRPNTSFCFLDIRSPGLGDTAMYLCATSSSQETQYFGPGTRLLVL.

This clonotype has a handful of counts. Germline and junction disagree at one end, which may indicate a read error. This chain joins TRBV10-3 and TRBJ1-5; the D is unclear. The CDR3 totals 15 residues. From germline, CDR1 is ENHRY and CDR2 SYGVKD. CDR3 nucleotides: TGTGCCAGCAGTGAAGCGCCCGTGATCAATCAGCCCCAGCATTTT. The encoded protein is CASSEAPVINQPQHF.

CDR3 amino acids: CATSDQSSNNEQFF. DNA of the CDR3: TGTGCCACCAGTGACCAGTCCAGCAACAATGAGCAGTTCTTC. The rearrangement joins TRBV24-1 to TRBJ2-1; D gene uncertain. This CDR3 region has 14 residues. Germline assignment: CDR1 KGHDR and CDR2 SFDVKD. Trimming removed 4 bases from V and 5 bases from J, with 11 bases in between.

A few counts support this clonotype. The gene calls are TRBV12-3 or TRBV12-4 and TRBJ2-2; the D is unclear. V lost 10 bases and J lost 0, with 9 bases in between. CDR3 length: 13 residues. CDR3 loop: CATGRTNTGELFF. CDR3 coding DNA: TGTGCCACCGGACGGACGAACACCGGGGAGCTGTTTTTT.

This clonotype was recorded many times. The J gene is TRBJ1-1, the V gene TRBV6-6, with a tentative D call TRBD1 (5 bases). The V gene lost 0 bases and the J gene lost 8 bases, with 7 bases spanning the gap. The CDR3 sequence is 12 residues long. The germline gives CDR1 MNHNY, CDR2 SVGAGI (reference sequence). The CDR3 protein is CASSYSSGEAFF. The CDR3 DNA sequence: TGTGCCAGCAGTTACTCGTCAGGGGAAGCTTTCTTT.

This clonotype was counted once. The chain recombines TRBV27 with TRBJ1-4; perhaps TRBD1 as D (5 bases). The CDR3 runs 14 residues. V shed 4 bases and J shed 6 bases, with 12 bases lying between them. The germline gives CDR1 MNHEY, CDR2 SMNVEV (reference sequence). The CDR3 DNA sequence: TGTGCCAGCAGTTCCCAGGGCGGGGATGAAAAACTGTTTTTT. Translated: CASSSQGGDEKLFF.

Concerning this clonotype: The CDR3 carries no conserved terminal phenylalanine or tryptophan, so it likely arises from a read error. The V gene is TRBV20-1, the J gene TRBJ1-1, with 8 bases identical to TRBD1. In germline, CDR1 is DFQATT, CDR2 SNEGSKA (reference sequence). The CDR3 runs 13 residues. The chain's CDR3 is CSARRDRSPEAFL. DNA of the CDR3: TGCAGCGCTAGGCGGGACAGGTCGCCTGAAGCTTTCCTT.

The chain carries TRBV10-3 and TRBJ1-2, with 8 bases that match TRBD1. Germline lookup yields CDR1 ENHRY and CDR2 SYGVKD. The CDR3 contains 13 residues. The V segment lost 7 bases and the J segment 6 bases; nucleotides outside the gene matches: 7. The CDR3 DNA is TGTGCCATCAAGGGGACAGGTCAGGATGGCTACACCTTC. Translating gives CAIKGTGQDGYTF.

This clonotype was observed at least ten times. This chain connects TRBV10-3 to TRBJ1-2; TRBD1 matches at 7 bases. The CDR3 covers 13 residues. Germline lookup yields CDR1 ENHRY and CDR2 SYGVKD. Germline trimming cut 10 bases from V and 7 bases from J; bases unmatched to any gene: 12. CDR3: CASQEQGRGGYTF. The DNA of the CDR3 is TGTGCCAGCCAAGAACAGGGGAGAGGTGGCTACACCTTC.

Of note for this clonotype: An end of the junction differs from the germline gene, which may be a read error. The V gene is TRBV10-3, the J gene TRBJ1-1, with unresolved D. CDR1 ENHRY and CDR2 SYGVKD come from the germline V gene. This CDR3 contains 15 residues. The DNA of the CDR3 is TGTGCCGTCAGTGAGTACGTAGTAATGAACACTGAGGCTTTCTTT. This gives the protein CAVSEYVVMNTEAFF.